Described below is a single T cell receptor beta chain sequence and its context. It has no known antigen specificity. Base-call qualities are not available, and no considerably larger clone is one nucleotide away. This specimen comes from a study of CD8 T cells in ankylosing spondylitis (dated by TCRdb to 2016 to 2017). With regard to the full study: T cell receptor beta repertoires were profiled in healthy donors and ankylosing spondylitis patients so that disease-linked TCR variants could be found. The full study cohort was made up of about 24 ankylosing spondylitis patients and approximately 100 healthy donors. Peripheral blood was sampled, and synovial fluid was additionally collected from ankylosing spondylitis patients.

CDR1 and CDR2 are drawn from the germline V gene: SGHAT, FQNNGV. Trimming removed 4 bases from V and 4 bases from J, leaving 8 bases between the germline ends. The CDR3 numbers 13 residues from cysteine through phenylalanine. CDR3 DNA only is kept here, 39 bases in frame from base 1. The sequencing machine was an Illumina HiSeq 2500. TCR beta libraries were prepared by quantitative 5'-RACE with molecular barcodes. Per the authors' processing: A new computational method, built on a probabilistic model of VDJ rearrangement, was used to identify disease-linked TCR variants. Starting from the raw public reads, TCRdb applied fastp trimming at Q25, assembled clones with MiXCR and retained in-frame beta chains. Identical CDR3 proteins give one entry, which carries the most common genes and DNA. The V and J calls shown here were made by TCRdb, not taken from the authors' results. The sample includes 500,000 or so distinct CDR3 sequences, with about 5.4% observed a single time. Around 3.4% of the sample lies in the top ten.

Overall results and qualifications from the work: Some motif variants were previously reported in synovial fluid and blood of reactive arthritis patients, suggesting common disease-initiation mechanisms. According to the report, matched synovial fluid samples from ankylosing spondylitis patients were significantly enriched for the disease-linked clones. Blood from ankylosing spondylitis patients appeared to be characterized by a TCR beta motif made up of about 8 highly homologous amino acid variants. The disease-linked clones showed a CD8+ phenotype and occurred at relatively low frequencies in peripheral blood.

This receptor chain uses TRBV11-2 and TRBJ2-1, with no D gene named confidently. This clonotype was sampled from a male donor with ankylosing spondylitis. Sequencing was carried out using blood, either unsorted or a sorted T cell fraction (not recorded which). The CDR3 protein is CASSYQRYNEQFF. The DNA is TGTGCCAGCAGCTACCAAAGATACAATGAGCAGTTCTTC.